These 21 T cell receptor beta chains were all obtained from the same sample, sequenced in a study of blood T cell repertoires in COVID-19. This table comes from immunoSEQ multiplex PCR, and its TCRdb copy is limited to in-frame clones, with some not included. The sample has roughly 36,000 clones, about 94% seen once. Sequencing used peripheral blood. All receptors come from a human donor with active COVID-19. The donor label of this sample is uncertain.

The rearrangement uses TRBV5-1 and TRBJ2-7; the D gene is possibly TRBD2 (5 bases). The CDR3 runs 14 residues. Germline V gene data show CDR1 as SGHRS and CDR2 as YFSETQ. Trimming removed 0 bases at V and 6 bases at J, with 13 bases between. The CDR3 sequence is CASSLDPIAGEQYF. In nucleotides, the CDR3 is TGCGCCAGCAGCTTGGACCCCATTGCGGGCGAGCAGTACTTC.

This rearrangement joins TRBV27 to TRBJ2-7; 9 nucleotides line up with TRBD1. The CDR3 contains 14 residues. J was trimmed by 4 bases and V by 5 bases; bases with no gene match: 6. CDR1 is MNHEY, CDR2 SMNVEV, per germline (reference sequence). The CDR3 is CASSPGTGNYEQYF. DNA for the CDR3: TGTGCCAGCAGTCCCGGGACAGGGAATTACGAGCAGTACTTC.

The chain carries TRBV6-2 or TRBV6-3 and TRBJ2-2, with 9 bases aligning to TRBD2. Germline V gives CDR1 MNHEY, CDR2 SVGEGT. V gave up 6 bases and J gave up 7 bases; unmatched junction bases: 6. The CDR3 is made up of 14 amino acids. CDR3: CASSLAGWGGELFF. The CDR3 DNA is TGTGCCAGCAGCCTAGCGGGATGGGGCGGGGAGCTGTTTTTT.

This sequence joins TRBV9 and TRBJ2-7; D gene unclear. Germline CDR1 SGDLS, CDR2 YYNGEE. Deletions cut 3 bases from V and 6 bases from J, with 10 bases between. The CDR3 spans 12 residues. For the CDR3, the DNA is TGTGCCAGCAGCGCCCTTAACTCCGAGCAGTACTTC. Protein product: CASSALNSEQYF.

In DNA, the CDR3 is TGTGCCAGCAGCTACCGACAGGGGAACACTGAAGCTTTCTTT. Translation: CASSYRQGNTEAFF. This sequence joins TRBV11-2 and TRBJ1-1; 7 positions match TRBD1. Trimming cost V 4 bases and J 1 base; bases outside gene matches: 3. The CDR3 covers 14 residues. The germline gives CDR1 SGHAT, CDR2 FQNNGV.

The chain joins TRBV4-3 to TRBJ2-7, with D tentatively TRBD2 (6 bases). The CDR3 sequence is 13 residues long. V was pared by 1 base and J by 10 bases, with 14 bases between. Germline values: CDR1 LGHNA, CDR2 YSLEER. CDR3 amino acids: CASSQVTTGVQYF. The CDR3 nucleotides are TGCGCCAGCAGCCAAGTGACTACGGGGGTACAGTACTTC.

This chain links TRBV11-3 with TRBJ2-1; TRBD2 aligns across 8 bases. V was clipped by 2 bases and J by 7 bases; unmatched bases: 7. CDR1 SGHNT and CDR2 YENEEA come from the germline V gene. The CDR3 length is 15 residues. The CDR3 DNA sequence: TGTGCCAGCAGCTTATTCGGGGGGGCGGGTAATGAGCAGTTCTTC. It specifies CASSLFGGAGNEQFF.

Sample share makes this clone medium-sized. This chain joins TRBV6-6 and TRBJ1-3; D is unclear. The CDR3 has 17 amino acids. In germline, CDR1 is MNHNY, CDR2 SVGAGI (reference sequence). The V end lost 8 bases, the J end lost 4 bases, and 24 bases lay between the germline ends. This CDR3 is CASLRSDGVLSGNTIYF. As DNA, the CDR3 is TGTGCCAGCCTTCGATCAGACGGAGTCCTTTCCGGAAACACCATATATTTT.

The chain joins TRBV5-1 to TRBJ2-7; TRBD2 aligns across 14 bases. V shed 4 bases and J 0 bases; nucleotides not matched to a gene: 9. CDR3 length: 18 residues. Germline V CDR1 and CDR2: SGHRS, YFSETQ. The CDR3 DNA is TGCGCCAGCAGCGGTGGGACTAGCGGGGGCGCGAGCTCCTACGAGCAGTACTTC. This translates into CASSGGTSGGASSYEQYF.

This chain uses TRBV10-3 with TRBJ1-2; D possibly corresponds to TRBD1 (6 bases). Trimming cost V 1 base and J 5 bases, with 8 bases left between them. The CDR3 loop spans 13 amino acids. Germline CDR1 ENHRY, CDR2 SYGVKD. CDR3 sequence (DNA): TGTGCCATCAGTGAGTTTGGACAGTATGGCTACACCTTC. It translates to CAISEFGQYGYTF.

The rearrangement links TRBV6-5 to TRBJ1-1, with D perhaps TRBD1 (6 bases). Deletions cut 6 bases from V and 4 bases from J, with 12 bases between. CDR1 is MNHEY and CDR2 is SVGAGI in the germline V gene. This CDR3 spans 13 amino acids. The CDR3 protein is CASSQGGFTEAFF. For the CDR3, the DNA is TGTGCCAGCAGCCAAGGGGGTTTCACTGAAGCTTTCTTT.

CDR3 protein: CASSTSYVEQYF. CDR3 coding DNA: TGTGCCAGCAGTACCTCCTACGTAGAGCAGTACTTC. The V and J genes are TRBV12-3 or TRBV12-4 and TRBJ2-7; D is undetermined. CDR3 length equals 12 residues. With 5 bases removed from V and 7 bases from J, the gap between germline ends came to 12 bases.

The chain couples TRBV11-2 to TRBJ2-3; D gene ambiguous. The V and J ends lost 5 bases and 2 bases respectively, with 14 bases between them. The germline V gene encodes CDR1 SGHAT and CDR2 FQNNGV. The CDR3 has 15 amino acids. CDR3 bases: TGTGCCAGCAGCCGAACGAGGCAGAACACAGATACGCAGTATTTT. It encodes CASSRTRQNTDTQYF.

The chain links TRBV7-2 to TRBJ1-1, with 10 bases lining up with TRBD1. V shed 3 bases, J shed 5 bases, and the junction held 0 bases outside the gene matches. The germline V gene has CDR1 SGHTA and CDR2 FQGNSA. This CDR3 region has 13 residues. The CDR3 loop is CASSLDRGTEAFF. As DNA, the CDR3 is TGTGCCAGCAGCTTGGACAGGGGGACTGAAGCTTTCTTT.

The chain has TRBV7-9 and TRBJ1-1, with no clear D. Germline V gene lookup returns CDR1 SEHNR and CDR2 FQNEAQ (reference sequence). This CDR3 region has 14 residues. With 1 base removed from V and 2 bases from J, the gap between germline ends came to 8 bases. DNA of the CDR3: TGTGCCAGCAGCTTAGAATTGGCTAACACTGAAGCTTTCTTT. Amino acid sequence: CASSLELANTEAFF.

The chain is built from TRBV25-1 and TRBJ2-7; 7 positions agree with TRBD1. J gave up 3 bases and V 6 bases, and 2 bases lay outside the gene matches. This CDR3 comprises 12 residues. The germline V gene has CDR1 MGHDK and CDR2 SYGVNS. The CDR3: CASRGDSYEQYF. CDR3 coding DNA: TGTGCCAGCAGGGGGGACAGCTACGAGCAGTACTTC.

This chain connects TRBV19 to TRBJ1-1, with a possible D match to TRBD1 (6 bases). This CDR3 has 18 residues. Per germline, CDR1 LNHDA and CDR2 SQIVND (reference sequence). Trimming pared 3 bases from V and 0 bases from J, leaving 20 bases between. In DNA, the CDR3 is TGTGCCAGTAGTATTGGGGGCCCTGGAATAGTTGTGAACACTGAAGCTTTCTTT. As protein: CASSIGGPGIVVNTEAFF.

The rearrangement joins TRBV28 to TRBJ2-7; TRBD2 matches 13 bases. Trimming removed 9 bases from V and 6 bases from J; junction bases left unmatched: 8. This CDR3 region has 14 residues. Germline V gene data show CDR1 as MDHEN and CDR2 as SYDVKM. DNA of the CDR3: TGTGCCAGTCAACTAGCGGGAGGGCCACTCGAGCAGTACTTC. Protein: CASQLAGGPLEQYF.

This chain joins TRBV18 and TRBJ1-6; D remains unclear. Trimming left V 3 bases short and J 8 bases short, with 5 bases between. CDR3 size: 12 residues. Germline CDR1 is KGHSH and CDR2 is LQKENI. The CDR3: CASSPGDSPLHF. CDR3 nucleotide sequence: TGTGCCAGCTCACCGGGAGATTCACCCCTCCACTTT.

This clone appeared once. The V and J genes are TRBV7-2 and TRBJ2-5, with D perhaps TRBD2 (6 bases). CDR3 length: 14 amino acids. Germline loops: CDR1 SGHTA, CDR2 FQGNSA. The ends were cut back, 7 bases at V and 6 bases at J, with 18 bases in the middle. For the CDR3, the DNA is TGTGCCAGCATCTCGGGAGCCTCAGGGCAGACCCAGTACTTC. Translating gives CASISGASGQTQYF.

V is TRBV5-1 and J is TRBJ2-5; D call uncertain. The CDR3 spans 15 residues. The V and J ends lost 0 bases and 5 bases respectively, with 14 bases between them. The germline V gene has CDR1 SGHRS and CDR2 YFSETQ. The CDR3 DNA sequence: TGCGCCAGCAGCTTGGATCGGTTCCCCGGGGAGACCCAGTACTTC. Amino acid sequence: CASSLDRFPGETQYF. Full variable domain (remainder filled in from reference TRBV5-1 and TRBJ2-5): KAGVTQTPRYLIKTRGQQVTLSCSPISGHRSVSWYQQTPGQGLQFLFEYFSETQRNKGNFPGRFSGRQFSNSRSEMNVSTLELGDSALYLCASSLDRFPGETQYFGPGTRLLVL.